This TCR beta chain is drawn from a study of molecular identifiers for immune sequencing clone quantification (dated by TCRdb to between 2017 and 2018). Regarding the complete study: For a replicate experiment, RNA from roughly 18,000 or 92,000 naive CD8 T cells was divided into five aliquots, and four of the five aliquots were sequenced. This methods study used CD8 T cells to benchmark TCR RNA copy counting and molecular-identifier clustering-based TCR repertoire sequencing (MIDCIRS).

Libraries of naive CD8 T cells were built from around 20,000 to 1,000,000 sorted cells, with 10%, 30% or 50% of the purified RNA used. Naive CD8 T cells, defined as CD8+CD4-CCR7+CD45RA+, were FACS-sorted into RLT Plus buffer on a BD FACSAria II. Detection sensitivity was tested by spiking Jurkat RNA equal to some 11 TCR copies' worth into samples containing roughly 19,000-1,000,000 naive CD8 T cells. Enrichment of CD8 T cells was performed with RosetteSep CD8+ T Cell Enrichment Cocktail and Ficoll-Paque, after which ACK red cell lysis was carried out. On the study overall, not on this receptor specifically: Spiked-in Jurkat TCR RNA equivalent to a single cell was reported to be detectable even among approximately 1.1 million naive CD8 T cells. Modeling indicated approximately 3 TCR RNA copies recovered per cell, compared with about 10 by digital PCR, which implies a capture efficiency of approximately 30%. Spiked-in Jurkat TCR RNA (approximately 10 copies' worth), which is not part of the donor repertoire, was contained in the naive libraries. When barcode sub-clustering was left out, chimeric consensus sequences inflated TCR diversity, with chimeras reaching as high as 47%. Clones above 20 RNA copies held over 98% of molecules in CMV-specific effector cells but under 1% in naive cells. Highly expanded clone sizes could be underestimated if identical TCR molecules share a barcode.

As for this clonotype: The specificity of this receptor is unknown. The junction and the germline gene differ at one end; a read error may be behind it.

Library method: PCR. The instrument was a NextSeq 500. Bulk TCR libraries were generated as previously described, with the TCR primers listed in Table S5 used. The Qiagen AllPrep DNA/RNA kit was used to purify total RNA. Before analysis, reads from multiple sequencing runs of one library were combined. The study's processing was this. Reads were retained only if the reads had an exact TCR constant sequence, and the retained reads were trimmed to 150 nt and grouped according to their 12-nt molecular barcodes. Within each barcode group, reads were sub-clustered at a 15% Levenshtein threshold, and quality-weighted consensus sequences were built per RNA molecule. Non-functional sequences were discarded, and so were lower-count sequences lying one edit away from another sequence. Barcode sub-clusters with fewer than 20% of the maximum read count were removed, based on fitting two negative binomial distributions. TCRdb redid the processing of the public reads, applying fastp at Q25 and MiXCR, and retained in-frame beta chains. CDR3 protein duplicates are merged, each entry listing the most common genes and DNA. For this entry, the V and J calls and clone size follow TCRdb and not the study's own pipeline. The sample contains approximately 680,000 distinct CDR3 sequences, 25% of them found a single time. 0.78% of the sample goes to the ten largest clones.

As encoded in the germline V gene, CDR1 is MDHEN while CDR2 is SYDVKM. The CDR3, cysteine through phenylalanine, is 16 amino acids long. Here the CDR3 DNA is all that survives: 48 bases in frame from base 1. The chain was built from TRBV28 and TRBJ2-1; TRBD1 aligns with 7 central bases. This receptor was obtained from a human donor in good health. Some libraries in this study had Jurkat cell RNA spiked in. The sample comprised naive CD8+ T cells from blood, with Jurkat cell RNA spiked in. The cell subset or site label on this specimen signifies: FACS-sorted CD8+CD4-CCR7+CD45RA+ naive T cells. CDR3 sequence: CASSLGYRGSYNEHFF. The sequenced DNA is TGTGCCAGCAGCTTAGGATACAGGGGTTCCTACAATGAGCACTTCTTC. Outside the CDR3, residues come from the reference TRBV28 and TRBJ2-1 proteins, so the full variable domain is: DVKVTQSSRYLVKRTGEKVFLECVQDMDHENMFWYRQDPGLGLRLIYFSYDVKMKEKGDIPEGYSVSREKKERFSLILESASTNQTSMYLCASSLGYRGSYNEHFFGPGTRLTVL.